Listed below are T cell receptor beta chains from one sample, sequenced in a study of T cell repertoires in cytomegalovirus infection. Their antigens remain unidentified. Via MiXCR, TCRdb re-called the reads, giving one row per CDR3 protein. The repertoire consists of roughly 150,000 distinct CDR3 sequences, with about 32% occurring once and the leading ten covering 45% to 55%. This specimen was CD8+ T cells from cultured PBMCs, taken from culture after CMV antigen stimulation. The source is a human donor in good health (CMV status not recorded). Some clones in this sample may be carry-over from other donors' samples. Each CDR3 is given without its conserved first and last residue. A D gene is named only where the DNA matches it firmly.

d_call j_call v_call cdr3_aa
TRBD1 TRBJ2-7 TRBV20-1 SGTGESLLDEQY
NA TRBJ2-2 TRBV4-1 ASSQDRNTGELF
TRBD1 TRBJ1-1 TRBV28 ASRLLQDRISEAF
TRBD1 TRBJ2-7 TRBV19 ASSIGQGAYHEQY
TRBD2 TRBJ2-1 TRBV7-9 ASSSLAGGLNEQF
TRBD2 TRBJ2-5 TRBV28 ASSLVFVGGETQY
TRBD1 TRBJ1-3 TRBV12-3/TRBV12-4 ASSPWGQDNSGNTIY
NA TRBJ1-6 TRBV20-1 SARGLLSSYNSPLH
TRBD1 TRBJ1-2 TRBV6-4 ASSPRWGKGAEGYT
TRBD2 TRBJ2-1 TRBV6-4 ASSVAGGSYNEQF
NA TRBJ2-7 TRBV10-3 ATTTLADSSYEQY
TRBD1 TRBJ2-7 TRBV4-1 ASSQGGGLEQY
NA TRBJ1-1 TRBV2 ASSEGWIEAF
NA TRBJ1-6 TRBV3-1 ASSPQGGGSPLH
TRBD1 TRBJ1-2 TRBV27 ASRDGTGWGYT
NA TRBJ2-2 TRBV7-6 ASSFVQGRTGELF
TRBD2 TRBJ2-7 TRBV28 ATCGLADSYEQY